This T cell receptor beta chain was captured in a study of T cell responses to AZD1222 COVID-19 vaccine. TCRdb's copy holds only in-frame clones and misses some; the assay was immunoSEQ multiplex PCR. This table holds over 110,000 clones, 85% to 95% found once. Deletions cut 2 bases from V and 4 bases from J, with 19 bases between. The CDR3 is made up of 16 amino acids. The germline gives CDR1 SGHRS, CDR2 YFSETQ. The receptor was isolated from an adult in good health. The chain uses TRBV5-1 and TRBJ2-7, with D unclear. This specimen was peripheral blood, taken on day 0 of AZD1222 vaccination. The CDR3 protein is CASSLGFGPEMYEQYF. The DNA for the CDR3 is TGCGCCAGCAGCTTAGGATTCGGACCAGAAATGTACGAGCAGTACTTC.